The 24 T cell receptor beta chains presented below share a single source sample, sequenced in a study of T cell responses to AZD1222 COVID-19 vaccine. The table came from immunoSEQ multiplex PCR; TCRdb's copy has only in-frame clones and leaves some out. The data show about 160,000 clones, about 91% seen once. Specimen: peripheral blood, collected on day 0 of MenACWY control vaccination. These receptor sequences come from an adult in good health.

This clone has just one count. The rearrangement joins TRBV24-1 to TRBJ2-5; 9 bases match TRBD2. Per germline, CDR1 KGHDR and CDR2 SFDVKD. CDR3 size: 14 residues. The V gene end was trimmed by 3 bases and the J gene end by 2 bases; junction bases not matched to a gene: 0. The CDR3 is CATSDGLAQETQYF. The CDR3 DNA is TGTGCCACCAGTGATGGACTAGCGCAAGAGACCCAGTACTTC.

The chain carries TRBV19 and TRBJ2-3, with 8 positions matching TRBD1. V gave up 6 bases and J gave up 4 bases; unmatched junction bases: 3. CDR1 is LNHDA and CDR2 is SQIVND in the germline V gene (reference sequence). The CDR3 has 13 amino acids. CDR3 in amino acids: CASRDRAPDTQYF. The CDR3 bases are TGTGCCAGTAGGGACAGGGCCCCAGATACGCAGTATTTT.

The chain combines TRBV6-5 with TRBJ2-1; TRBD1 might be the D (6 bases). V was trimmed by 6 bases and J by 6 bases, leaving 12 bases between them. Germline V CDR1 and CDR2: MNHEY, SVGAGI. CDR3 length equals 13 residues. The CDR3 coding sequence is TGTGCCAGCAGACCCACAGGGTTCAATGAGCAGTTCTTC. It specifies CASRPTGFNEQFF.

The rearrangement uses TRBV12-3 or TRBV12-4 and TRBJ1-2; 9 nucleotides match TRBD1. Trimming cost V 6 bases and J 8 bases; bases outside gene matches: 4. This CDR3 has 12 amino acids. The CDR3 coding sequence is TGTGCCAGCAGACAGGGGGCCTGGGGCTACACCTTC. Its translation is CASRQGAWGYTF.

The rearrangement uses TRBV11-2 and TRBJ2-5; 9 bases fit TRBD2. This CDR3 is 15 amino acids long. Germline V gene lookup returns CDR1 SGHAT and CDR2 FQNNGV. Trimming cost V 1 base and J 5 bases; bases outside gene matches: 5. The CDR3 sequence is CASSLGGRAGETQYF. The DNA of the CDR3 is TGTGCCAGCAGCTTAGGCGGGAGGGCCGGGGAGACCCAGTACTTC.

The chain recombines TRBV5-1 with TRBJ2-6; D tentatively fits TRBD1 or TRBD2 (5 bases each). The V gene's germline CDR1 is SGHRS and CDR2 YFSETQ. The CDR3 has 18 amino acids. Deletions cut 1 base from V and 0 bases from J, with 14 bases between. The CDR3 reads CASSLQGVVDSGANVLTF. The CDR3 nucleotides read TGCGCCAGCAGCTTGCAGGGAGTAGTCGACTCTGGGGCCAACGTCCTGACTTTC.

This rearrangement joins TRBV15 to TRBJ1-1, with no clear D. Per germline, CDR1 LNHNV and CDR2 YYDKDF (reference sequence). Trimming removed 5 bases at V and 3 bases at J, with 10 bases between. The length of the CDR3 is 13 residues. The CDR3 is CATSPTFYTEAFF. In nucleotides, the CDR3 is TGTGCCACCAGCCCGACGTTTTACACTGAAGCTTTCTTT.

The CDR3 region has the DNA TGTGCCAGCAGCGTTCAGGGGTTCAGGGGTTCGGACGAGCAGTACTTC. This codes for CASSVQGFRGSDEQYF. V and J are TRBV9 and TRBJ2-7; the D gene is possibly TRBD1 (6 bases). CDR1 is SGDLS, CDR2 YYNGEE, per germline. The CDR3 is 16 amino acids. Trimming pared 2 bases from V and 5 bases from J, leaving 20 bases between.

The chain uses TRBV5-1 and TRBJ1-2; D ambiguous. Germline loops: CDR1 SGHRS, CDR2 YFSETQ. The V end was cut by 4 bases, the J end by 0 bases, with 7 bases between. This CDR3 has 13 amino acids. The CDR3 DNA reads TGCGCCAGCAGCGATACAGCTAACTATGGCTACACCTTC. It encodes CASSDTANYGYTF. The variable domain in full, with the rest retrieved from reference TRBV5-1 and TRBJ1-2, is KAGVTQTPRYLIKTRGQQVTLSCSPISGHRSVSWYQQTPGQGLQFLFEYFSETQRNKGNFPGRFSGRQFSNSRSEMNVSTLELGDSALYLCASSDTANYGYTFGSGTRLTVV.

The CDR3 is CASSPRGRAYNEQFF. The CDR3 DNA reads as TGTGCCAGCAGCCCCAGGGGGAGGGCCTACAATGAGCAGTTCTTC. This chain uses TRBV14 with TRBJ2-1; TRBD1 or TRBD2 may be the D gene (7 bases each). Germline-derived CDR1 and CDR2 are SGHDN and FVKESK. Trimming stripped 4 bases from V and 2 bases from J, with 12 bases between. The CDR3 is made up of 15 amino acids.

This chain connects TRBV29-1 to TRBJ2-1; D is uncertain. The CDR3 totals 10 residues. The V and J ends lost 7 bases and 5 bases respectively, with 6 bases between them. Germline V CDR1 and CDR2: SQVTM, ANQGSEA. CDR3 region: CSGDNNEQFF. The CDR3 bases are TGCAGCGGCGACAACAATGAGCAGTTCTTC.

A word on this clone: The junction shows a germline mismatch at one end, possibly a read error. V and J are TRBV5-1 and TRBJ2-7; 10 bases line up with TRBD1. The CDR3 sequence is 11 residues long. CDR1 and CDR2 (germline): SGHRS, YFSETQ. DNA of the CDR3: TGCGCCAGCAGCTTGGGACAGGGGGCCCACTTC. Its translation is CASSLGQGAHF.

The chain recombines TRBV5-6 with TRBJ1-2; D gene ambiguous. CDR3 length: 16 amino acids. The germline gives CDR1 SGHDT, CDR2 YYEEEE. Deletions cut 4 bases from V and 2 bases from J, with 18 bases between. CDR3 sequence: CASSLSGWITNYGYTF. In DNA, the CDR3 is TGTGCCAGCAGCCTATCAGGATGGATAACAAACTATGGCTACACCTTC. Looking up the rest from reference TRBV5-6 and TRBJ1-2 gives the full variable domain: DAGVTQSPTHLIKTRGQQVTLRCSPKSGHDTVSWYQQALGQGPQFIFQYYEEEERQRGNFPDRFSGHQFPNYSSELNVNALLLGDSALYLCASSLSGWITNYGYTFGSGTRLTVV.

The CDR3, as DNA: TGTGCCAGCAGCTCGGCTTCCGGGACAGGGGGATCCAATGAGCAGTTCTTC. Translating gives CASSSASGTGGSNEQFF. The chain carries TRBV7-3 and TRBJ2-1, with 11 bases aligning to TRBD1. This CDR3 has 17 amino acids. V trimming: 4 bases; J trimming: 6 bases; junction bases outside the gene matches: 11. Per germline, CDR1 SGHTA and CDR2 FQGTGA.

This chain connects TRBV7-2 to TRBJ2-5; D might be TRBD1 (5 bases). CDR1 SGHTA and CDR2 FQGNSA come from the germline V gene. V was clipped by 4 bases and J by 7 bases, with 16 bases between them. The CDR3 is 14 residues long. CDR3 region: CASSSSTESGTQYF. As DNA, the CDR3 is TGTGCCAGCAGCTCCTCGACAGAGTCGGGGACCCAGTACTTC.

The chain uses TRBV11-3 and TRBJ2-2; 7 nucleotides agree with TRBD1. Per the germline V gene, CDR1 is SGHNT and CDR2 is YENEEA. This CDR3 has 16 amino acids. V shed 5 bases, J shed 1 base, and the junction held 7 bases outside the gene matches. In DNA, the CDR3 is TGTGCCAGCAGCCCCTACAGGGGTGGGAACACCGGGGAGCTGTTTTTT. Encoded protein: CASSPYRGGNTGELFF. The whole variable domain, filled in from reference TRBV11-3 and TRBJ2-2, reads EAGVVQSPRYKIIEKKQPVAFWCNPISGHNTLYWYLQNLGQGPELLIRYENEEAVDDSQLPKDRFSAERLKGVDSTLKIQPAELGDSAVYLCASSPYRGGNTGELFFGEGSRLTVL.

The chain combines TRBV18 with TRBJ2-5, with no clear D. Germline CDR1 KGHSH, CDR2 LQKENI. Trimming left V 5 bases short and J 2 bases short, with 18 bases between. CDR3 length equals 16 residues. In nucleotides, the CDR3 is TGTGCCAGCTCATCAAATCAAGCTGGCATTCAAGAGACCCAGTACTTC. It encodes CASSSNQAGIQETQYF.

This chain uses TRBV12-3 or TRBV12-4 with TRBJ1-2; D is unresolved. V was trimmed by 3 bases and J by 7 bases, leaving 12 bases between them. The CDR3 is 13 residues long. CDR3 nucleotide sequence: TGTGCCAGCAGTTTCGGGCCTAGAGGTGGCTACACCTTC. Protein product: CASSFGPRGGYTF.

The chain joins TRBV7-8 to TRBJ1-2; D unresolved. The germline CDR1 and CDR2 sequences are SGHVS and FQNEAQ. Trimming shortened V by 0 bases and J by 6 bases, and 14 bases separated the two germline ends. The CDR3 is 15 amino acids. The CDR3 DNA is TGTGCCAGCAGCTTAGCGGATCCGGGGTACCATGGCTACACCTTC. Its protein product is CASSLADPGYHGYTF. Combining the CDR3 with reference TRBV7-8 and TRBJ1-2 gives the whole variable domain GAGVSQSPRYKVAKRGQDVALRCDPISGHVSLFWYQQALGQGPEFLTYFQNEAQLDKSGLPSDRFFAERPEGSVSTLKIQRTQQEDSAVYLCASSLADPGYHGYTFGSGTRLTVV.

This rearrangement joins TRBV9 to TRBJ2-7; 7 bases map to TRBD2. The J segment lost 0 bases and the V segment lost 4 bases, leaving 10 bases of the junction unmatched. Germline V CDR1 and CDR2: SGDLS, YYNGEE. The CDR3 has 16 residues. CDR3 nucleotide sequence: TGTGCCAGCAGCAAAGGGGAGGGCAGGAGCTCCTACGAGCAGTACTTC. Translation gives CASSKGEGRSSYEQYF.

This clone appeared a single time. V and J are TRBV11-2 and TRBJ2-5; D call uncertain. V lost 5 bases and J 5 bases, leaving 18 bases between the germline ends. Germline CDR1 reads SGHAT; CDR2 reads FQNNGV. This CDR3 has 15 amino acids. Here the CDR3 reads CASSDRLSSRETQYF. The CDR3 nucleotides are TGTGCCAGCAGCGATAGACTCTCTAGTAGGGAGACCCAGTACTTC.

The chain employs TRBV14 and TRBJ1-5; TRBD1 is a possible D gene (6 bases). The V end was cut by 1 base, the J end by 3 bases, with 10 bases between. The CDR3 consists of 15 residues. Germline-derived CDR1 and CDR2 are SGHDN and FVKESK. The CDR3 DNA sequence: TGTGCCAGCAGCCAAGGGGGGGCTCACAATCAGCCCCAGCATTTT. It codes for CASSQGGAHNQPQHF. The variable domain in full, completed from reference TRBV14 and TRBJ1-5, reads EAGVTQFPSHSVIEKGQTVTLRCDPISGHDNLYWYRRVMGKEIKFLLHFVKESKQDESGMPNNRFLAERTGGTYSTLKVQPAELEDSGVYFCASSQGGAHNQPQHFGDGTRLSIL.

This chain connects TRBV30 to TRBJ2-1; 7 nucleotides match TRBD2. Germline V gene lookup returns CDR1 GTSNPN and CDR2 SVGIG (reference sequence). V shed 0 bases, J shed 2 bases, and the junction held 4 bases outside the gene matches. This CDR3 has 15 amino acids. The CDR3 DNA sequence: TGTGCCTGGAGTGTCTTAGCGGGTCCCTACAATGAGCAGTTCTTC. Its protein is CAWSVLAGPYNEQFF.

CDR3 nucleotide sequence: TGTGCCAGCAGCCAAACAGCGGGAGTACTCAATGAGCAGTTCTTC. Its protein product is CASSQTAGVLNEQFF. The chain carries TRBV14 and TRBJ2-1; TRBD2 matches at 8 bases. The CDR3 totals 15 residues. Germline lookup yields CDR1 SGHDN and CDR2 FVKESK. V was pared by 2 bases and J by 6 bases, with 6 bases of the junction left unmatched.